The 17 T cell receptor beta chains below come from one sample, sequenced in a study of shared clonotypes between healthy human individuals. Assay used: immunoSEQ multiplex PCR; TCRdb lists only in-frame clones, some missing. The sample holds under 2.5 million clones, around 93% seen once. The specimen sequenced was naive CD4+ T cells from PBMCs. The sample's subset: CD45RA+ positively selected. These receptors all come from a man younger than 35 in good health. Some clones in this sample may be carry-over from other donors' samples.

The chain recombines TRBV6-1 with TRBJ1-4; D perhaps matches TRBD1 (5 bases). The CDR3 is 14 residues long. The germline gives CDR1 MNHNS, CDR2 SASEGT. V dropped 5 bases and J dropped 9 bases, with 16 bases sitting between them. The CDR3 reads CASSSGTTVKKLFF. CDR3 sequence (DNA): TGTGCCAGCAGTTCCGGGACCACGGTGAAAAAACTGTTTTTT.

V is TRBV5-4 and J is TRBJ2-2, with D tentatively TRBD2 (7 bases). Germline loops: CDR1 SGHNT, CDR2 YYREEE (reference sequence). CDR3 length: 16 amino acids. With 3 bases removed from V and 6 bases from J, the gap between germline ends came to 18 bases. CDR3 region: CASSSPAGAFAGELFF. The CDR3 nucleotides are TGTGCCAGCAGCTCTCCTGCGGGGGCCTTTGCCGGGGAGCTGTTTTTT.

This clone has a single count. The chain links TRBV28 to TRBJ2-7; the match to TRBD1 covers 9 bases. Germline trimming cut 5 bases from V and 5 bases from J; bases unmatched to any gene: 10. The length of the CDR3 is 15 residues. CDR1 and CDR2 (germline): MDHEN, SYDVKM. Written as DNA, the CDR3 is TGTGCCAGCAGTCGCACCGGGACAGGGTTCCACGAGCAGTACTTC. Its translation is CASSRTGTGFHEQYF.

V usage is TRBV7-3 and J usage is TRBJ2-2; TRBD2 matches 14 bases. V was clipped by 5 bases and J by 4 bases; unmatched bases: 6. Germline assignment: CDR1 SGHTA and CDR2 FQGTGA. The CDR3 runs to 17 residues. In DNA, the CDR3 is TGTGCCAGCAGCGAGACTAGCGGGAGGGCGAGCACCGGGGAGCTGTTTTTT. This gives the protein CASSETSGRASTGELFF.

The V call is TRBV27, the J call TRBJ2-5, with a possible D match to TRBD2 (5 bases). The CDR3 consists of 15 residues. Between the trimmed V and J ends, which lost 5 bases and 4 bases, there was a span of 17 bases. Germline lookup yields CDR1 MNHEY and CDR2 SMNVEV (reference sequence). The CDR3 region is CASSPGNPPRETQYF. The CDR3, as DNA: TGTGCCAGCAGTCCGGGGAACCCTCCGAGAGAGACCCAGTACTTC.

For the CDR3, the DNA is TGCGCCAGCACTGAAGTGGGACAGAGAAACACCGGGGAGCTGTTTTTT. Translated: CASTEVGQRNTGELFF. The V gene is TRBV5-1, the J gene TRBJ2-2, with 7 bases matching TRBD1. The V segment lost 6 bases and the J segment 2 bases; nucleotides outside the gene matches: 10. There are 16 residues in the CDR3. The germline V gene encodes CDR1 SGHRS and CDR2 YFSETQ.

The rearrangement uses TRBV2 and TRBJ2-3, with a weak D call TRBD2 (5 bases). With 5 bases removed from V and 2 bases from J, the gap between germline ends came to 20 bases. The CDR3 is made up of 17 amino acids. Germline CDR1 is SNHLY and CDR2 is FYNNEI. The CDR3 DNA sequence: TGTGCCAGCAGTCTTCTTCGGGCAGCGGCGACCACAGATACGCAGTATTTT. As protein: CASSLLRAAATTDTQYF.

This chain links TRBV6-1 with TRBJ1-3; D gene ambiguous. CDR3 length equals 15 residues. CDR1 and CDR2 from the germline V gene are MNHNS and SASEGT. Trimming took off 0 bases at V and 5 bases at J, with 11 bases between the two ends. The CDR3 region has the DNA TGTGCCAGCAGTGAAGCGAGCGGCAGCAGAAACACCATATATTTT. The encoded protein is CASSEASGSRNTIYF.

Of note for this clone: The identical CDR3 is also encoded by other nucleotide sequences in the sample. The chain has TRBV5-1 and TRBJ2-3; D is uncertain. Germline-derived CDR1 and CDR2 are SGHRS and YFSETQ. The CDR3 has 14 amino acids. The germline V and J ends were trimmed by 0 bases and 0 bases, with 5 bases remaining between them. The CDR3 spells CASSLATSTDTQYF. Here the CDR3 DNA reads TGCGCCAGCAGCTTGGCGACTAGCACAGATACGCAGTATTTT.

DNA of the CDR3: TGTGCCATCAGTGTTTCTCCGGGACAGGGGTCCTACGAGCAGTACTTC. Translating gives CAISVSPGQGSYEQYF. V gene TRBV10-3 combines with J gene TRBJ2-7, with 10 bases identical to TRBD1. Germline CDR1 is ENHRY and CDR2 is SYGVKD. The CDR3 has 16 amino acids. Trimming cost V 4 bases and J 1 base; bases outside gene matches: 7.

V and J are TRBV7-6 and TRBJ2-2, with 8 bases fitting TRBD2. V lost 5 bases, J lost 2 bases, and 10 bases stayed unmatched. From germline, CDR1 is SGHVS and CDR2 FNYEAQ. The CDR3 runs to 17 residues. As DNA, the CDR3 is TGTGCCAGCAGCACTCGCCTAGCGGGCGTAAACACCGGGGAGCTGTTTTTT. Translation: CASSTRLAGVNTGELFF. Full variable domain (missing parts from reference TRBV7-6 and TRBJ2-2): GAGVSQSPRYKVTKRGQDVALRCDPISGHVSLYWYRQALGQGPEFLTYFNYEAQQDKSGLPNDRFSAERPEGSISTLTIQRTEQRDSAMYRCASSTRLAGVNTGELFFGEGSRLTVL.

As for this clone: The sample has other DNA sequences that encode this CDR3 too. The rearrangement links TRBV28 to TRBJ2-3; D uncertain. From germline, CDR1 is MDHEN and CDR2 SYDVKM. The V end lost 3 bases, the J end lost 0 bases, and 4 bases lay between the germline ends. The CDR3 sequence is 13 residues long. The CDR3 region is CASSLSSTDTQYF. The CDR3 region has the DNA TGTGCCAGCAGTTTGAGTAGCACAGATACGCAGTATTTT.

The gene calls are TRBV11-2 and TRBJ1-3; D unresolved. Germline V lookup: CDR1 SGHAT, CDR2 FQNNGV. The CDR3 is 14 amino acids. Trimming cost V 0 bases and J 6 bases, with 9 bases left between them. The CDR3 reads CASSLERGENTIYF. DNA for the CDR3: TGTGCCAGCAGCTTAGAACGGGGAGAAAACACCATATATTTT.

The chain couples TRBV14 to TRBJ2-7, with TRBD2 matching 9 bases. Germline V gene sequence: CDR1 SGHDN, CDR2 FVKESK. V shed 5 bases and J 2 bases; nucleotides not matched to a gene: 13. CDR3 length: 17 residues. The CDR3 nucleotides are TGTGCCAGCAGCAAGGCAGGAAGCGGGAGGCCAGCCTACGAGCAGTACTTC. Translating gives CASSKAGSGRPAYEQYF.

V usage is TRBV5-6 and J usage is TRBJ2-7, with a tentative D call TRBD2 (5 bases). Germline V gene lookup returns CDR1 SGHDT and CDR2 YYEEEE. Trimming cost V 0 bases and J 7 bases, with 23 bases left between them. The CDR3 has 17 residues. CDR3 residues: CASSLGVFAGPTGEQYF. The CDR3 coding sequence is TGTGCCAGCAGCTTGGGGGTTTTTGCAGGTCCTACGGGGGAGCAGTACTTC. The whole variable domain, filled in from reference TRBV5-6 and TRBJ2-7, reads DAGVTQSPTHLIKTRGQQVTLRCSPKSGHDTVSWYQQALGQGPQFIFQYYEEEERQRGNFPDRFSGHQFPNYSSELNVNALLLGDSALYLCASSLGVFAGPTGEQYFGPGTRLTVT.

This clone was recorded only once. The chain joins TRBV7-9 to TRBJ1-1; D perhaps matches TRBD1 (5 bases). Trimming took off 1 base at V and 1 base at J, with 10 bases between the two ends. Germline V CDR1 and CDR2: SEHNR, FQNEAQ (reference sequence). This CDR3 has 15 residues. Here the CDR3 reads CASSLGGAQNTEAFF. DNA for the CDR3: TGTGCCAGCAGCTTAGGAGGGGCGCAGAACACTGAAGCTTTCTTT.

The genes are TRBV7-3 and TRBJ2-1; 10 nucleotides match TRBD2. The length of the CDR3 is 15 residues. V lost 5 bases to trimming and J lost 8 bases; unmatched junction nucleotides: 9. CDR1 and CDR2 from the germline V gene are SGHTA and FQGTGA. The CDR3 is CASSPGTSAMDEQFF. The CDR3, as DNA: TGTGCCAGCAGCCCCGGGACTAGCGCCATGGATGAGCAGTTCTTC.